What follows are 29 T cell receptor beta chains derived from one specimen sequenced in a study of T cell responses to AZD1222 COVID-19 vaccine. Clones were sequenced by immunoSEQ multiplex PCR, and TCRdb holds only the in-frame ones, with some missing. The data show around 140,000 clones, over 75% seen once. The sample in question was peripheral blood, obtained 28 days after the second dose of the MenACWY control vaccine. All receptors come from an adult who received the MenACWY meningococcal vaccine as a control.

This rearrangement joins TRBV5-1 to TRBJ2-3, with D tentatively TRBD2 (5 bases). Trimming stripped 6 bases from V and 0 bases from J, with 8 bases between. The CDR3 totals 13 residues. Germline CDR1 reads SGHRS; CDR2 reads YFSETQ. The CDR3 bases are TGCGCCAGCACCGAGGGCAGCACAGATACGCAGTATTTT. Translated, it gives CASTEGSTDTQYF.

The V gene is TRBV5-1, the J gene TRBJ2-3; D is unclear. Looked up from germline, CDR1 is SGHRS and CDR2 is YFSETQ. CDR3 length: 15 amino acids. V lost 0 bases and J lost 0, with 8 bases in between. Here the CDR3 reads CASSLVGRSTDTQYF. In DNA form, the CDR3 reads TGCGCCAGCAGCTTGGTAGGCAGGAGCACAGATACGCAGTATTTT.

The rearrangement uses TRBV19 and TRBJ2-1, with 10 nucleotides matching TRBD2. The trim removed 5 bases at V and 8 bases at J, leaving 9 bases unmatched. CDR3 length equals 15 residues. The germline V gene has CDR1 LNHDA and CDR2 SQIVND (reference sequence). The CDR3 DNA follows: TGTGCCAGTAGTTCCAGCGGGGGGGCCGGGTATGAGCAGTTCTTC. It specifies CASSSSGGAGYEQFF.

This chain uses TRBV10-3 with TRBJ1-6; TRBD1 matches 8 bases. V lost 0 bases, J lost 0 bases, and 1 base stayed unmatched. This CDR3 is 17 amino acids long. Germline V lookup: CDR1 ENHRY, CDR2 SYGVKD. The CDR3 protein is CAISESTGDSYNSPLHF. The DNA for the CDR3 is TGTGCCATCAGTGAGTCGACAGGGGACTCCTATAATTCACCCCTCCACTTT.

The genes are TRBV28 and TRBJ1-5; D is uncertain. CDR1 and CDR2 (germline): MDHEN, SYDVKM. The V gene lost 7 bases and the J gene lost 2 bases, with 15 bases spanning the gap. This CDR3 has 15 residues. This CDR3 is CASTLGGVGNQPQHF. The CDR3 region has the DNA TGTGCCAGCACCCTAGGTGGGGTTGGCAATCAGCCCCAGCATTTT. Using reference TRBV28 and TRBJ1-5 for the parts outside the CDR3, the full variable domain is DVKVTQSSRYLVKRTGEKVFLECVQDMDHENMFWYRQDPGLGLRLIYFSYDVKMKEKGDIPEGYSVSREKKERFSLILESASTNQTSMYLCASTLGGVGNQPQHFGDGTRLSIL.

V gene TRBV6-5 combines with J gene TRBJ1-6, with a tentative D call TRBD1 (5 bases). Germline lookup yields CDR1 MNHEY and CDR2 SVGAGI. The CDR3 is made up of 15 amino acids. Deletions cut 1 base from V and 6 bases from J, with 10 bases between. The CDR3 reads CASSYFREGNSPLHF. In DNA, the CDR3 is TGTGCCAGCAGTTACTTCAGGGAGGGTAATTCACCCCTCCACTTT.

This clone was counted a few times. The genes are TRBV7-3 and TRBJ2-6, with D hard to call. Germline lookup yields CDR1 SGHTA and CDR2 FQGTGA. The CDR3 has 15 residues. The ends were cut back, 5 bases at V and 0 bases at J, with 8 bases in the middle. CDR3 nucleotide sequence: TGTGCCAGCAGCCTGTTTAACTCTGGGGCCAACGTCCTGACTTTC. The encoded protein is CASSLFNSGANVLTF.

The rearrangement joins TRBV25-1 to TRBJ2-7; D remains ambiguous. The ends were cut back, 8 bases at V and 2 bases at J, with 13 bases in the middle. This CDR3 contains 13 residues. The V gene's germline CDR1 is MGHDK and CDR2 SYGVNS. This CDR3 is CASRGRVTYEQYF. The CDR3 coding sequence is TGTGCCAGCCGCGGCCGAGTGACCTACGAGCAGTACTTC.

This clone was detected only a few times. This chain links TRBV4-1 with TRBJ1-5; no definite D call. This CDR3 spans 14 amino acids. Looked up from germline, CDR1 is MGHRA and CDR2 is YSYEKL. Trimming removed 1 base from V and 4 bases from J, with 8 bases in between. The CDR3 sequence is CASSQVGGNQPQHF. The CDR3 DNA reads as TGCGCCAGCAGCCAAGTGGGCGGGAATCAGCCCCAGCATTTT.

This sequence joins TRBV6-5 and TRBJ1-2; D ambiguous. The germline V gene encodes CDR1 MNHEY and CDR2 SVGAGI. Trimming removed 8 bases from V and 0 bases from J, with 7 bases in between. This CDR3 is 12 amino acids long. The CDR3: CASQDANYGYTF. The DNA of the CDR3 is TGTGCCAGCCAGGACGCTAACTATGGCTACACCTTC.

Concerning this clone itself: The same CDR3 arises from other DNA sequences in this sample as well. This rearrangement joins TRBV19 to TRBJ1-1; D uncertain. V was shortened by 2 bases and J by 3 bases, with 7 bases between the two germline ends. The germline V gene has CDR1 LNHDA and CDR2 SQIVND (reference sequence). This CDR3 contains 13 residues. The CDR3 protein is CASSISRYTEAFF. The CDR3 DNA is TGTGCCAGTAGTATAAGCCGATACACTGAAGCTTTCTTT.

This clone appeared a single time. CDR3 in amino acids: CASSYLSPSYEQYF. The CDR3, as DNA: TGTGCCAGCAGTTACTTGTCCCCTTCCTACGAGCAGTACTTC. The V gene is TRBV6-6, the J gene TRBJ2-7; D gene ambiguous. From germline, CDR1 is MNHNY and CDR2 SVGAGI (reference sequence). V shed 1 base and J shed 1 base, with 8 bases lying between them. The CDR3 length is 14 residues.

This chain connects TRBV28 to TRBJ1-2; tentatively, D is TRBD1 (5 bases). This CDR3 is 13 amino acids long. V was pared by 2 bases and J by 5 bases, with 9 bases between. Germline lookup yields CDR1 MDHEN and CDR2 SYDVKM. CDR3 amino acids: CASSLRGLYGYTF. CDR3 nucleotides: TGTGCCAGCAGTTTAAGGGGTCTTTATGGCTACACCTTC.

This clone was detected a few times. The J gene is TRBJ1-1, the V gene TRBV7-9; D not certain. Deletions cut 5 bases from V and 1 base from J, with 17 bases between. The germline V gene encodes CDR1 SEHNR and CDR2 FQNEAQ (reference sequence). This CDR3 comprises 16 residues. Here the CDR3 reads CASSPDSGRANTEAFF. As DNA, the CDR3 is TGTGCCAGCAGCCCTGACTCCGGGAGGGCGAACACTGAAGCTTTCTTT.

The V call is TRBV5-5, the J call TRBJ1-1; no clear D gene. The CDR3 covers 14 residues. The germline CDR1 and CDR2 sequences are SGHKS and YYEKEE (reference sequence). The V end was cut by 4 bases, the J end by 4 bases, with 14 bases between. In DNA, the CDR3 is TGTGCCAGCAGCCGGGTTGGCGGAACCACTGAAGCTTTCTTT. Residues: CASSRVGGTTEAFF.

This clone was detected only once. As DNA, the CDR3 is TGTGCCAGCAGCTTAGGGCGGAGCGGAGACTACGAGCAGTACTTC. This sequence encodes CASSLGRSGDYEQYF. This chain links TRBV11-3 with TRBJ2-7, with TRBD2 as a possible D gene (5 bases). This CDR3 comprises 15 residues. The germline CDR1 and CDR2 sequences are SGHNT and YENEEA. V dropped 1 base and J dropped 3 bases, with 13 bases sitting between them.

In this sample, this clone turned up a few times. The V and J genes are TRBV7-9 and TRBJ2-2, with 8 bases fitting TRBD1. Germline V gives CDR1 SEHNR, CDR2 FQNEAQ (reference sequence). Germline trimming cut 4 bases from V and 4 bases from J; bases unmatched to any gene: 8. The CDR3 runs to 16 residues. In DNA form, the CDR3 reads TGTGCCAGCAGCTCGGACAGGGAGATCTCCACCGGGGAGCTGTTTTTT. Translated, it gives CASSSDREISTGELFF.

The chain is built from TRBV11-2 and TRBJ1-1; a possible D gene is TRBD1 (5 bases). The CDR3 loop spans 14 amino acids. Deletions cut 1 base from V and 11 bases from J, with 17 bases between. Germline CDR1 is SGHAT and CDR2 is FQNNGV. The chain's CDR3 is CASSLGHGGRGAFF. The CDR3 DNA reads TGTGCCAGCAGCTTAGGCCACGGGGGTCGAGGGGCTTTCTTT.

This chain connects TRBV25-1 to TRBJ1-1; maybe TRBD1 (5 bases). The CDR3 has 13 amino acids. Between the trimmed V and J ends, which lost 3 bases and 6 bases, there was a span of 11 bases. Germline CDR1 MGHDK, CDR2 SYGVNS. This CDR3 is CASSDPGTAEAFF. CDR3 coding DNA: TGTGCCAGCAGTGACCCCGGGACCGCTGAAGCTTTCTTT.

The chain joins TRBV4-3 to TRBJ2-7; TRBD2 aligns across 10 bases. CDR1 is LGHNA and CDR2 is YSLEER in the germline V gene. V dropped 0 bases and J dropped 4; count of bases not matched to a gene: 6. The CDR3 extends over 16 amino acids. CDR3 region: CASSQETLAGEYEQYF. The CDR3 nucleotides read TGCGCCAGCAGCCAAGAAACCCTAGCGGGAGAATACGAGCAGTACTTC.

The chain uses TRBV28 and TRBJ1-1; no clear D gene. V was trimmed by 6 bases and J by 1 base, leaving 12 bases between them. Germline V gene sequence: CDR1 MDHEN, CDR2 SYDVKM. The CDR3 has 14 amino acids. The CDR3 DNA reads TGTGCCAGCAGCTCCGTAGTAGCGAACACTGAAGCTTTCTTT. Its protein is CASSSVVANTEAFF.

The CDR3 loop is CASSIGPLSYEQYF. CDR3 bases: TGTGCCAGTAGTATAGGCCCGTTATCCTACGAGCAGTACTTC. The chain recombines TRBV19 with TRBJ2-7; D uncertain. The CDR3 covers 14 residues. Germline CDR1 reads LNHDA; CDR2 reads SQIVND (reference sequence). Trimming pared 1 base from V and 1 base from J, leaving 8 bases between.

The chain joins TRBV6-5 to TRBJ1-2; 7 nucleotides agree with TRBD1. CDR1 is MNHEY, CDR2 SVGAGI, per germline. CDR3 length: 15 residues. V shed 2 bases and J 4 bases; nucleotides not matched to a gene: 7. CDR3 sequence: CASSYGQGGGYGYTF. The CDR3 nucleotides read TGTGCCAGCAGTTACGGCCAGGGGGGCGGCTATGGCTACACCTTC.

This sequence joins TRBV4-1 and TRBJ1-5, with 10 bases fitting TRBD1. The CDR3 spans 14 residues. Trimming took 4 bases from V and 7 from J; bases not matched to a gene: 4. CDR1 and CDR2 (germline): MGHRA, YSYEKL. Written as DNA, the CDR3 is TGCGCCAGCAGCCCAGACAGGGGGCTCCAGCCCCAGCATTTT. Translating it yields CASSPDRGLQPQHF.

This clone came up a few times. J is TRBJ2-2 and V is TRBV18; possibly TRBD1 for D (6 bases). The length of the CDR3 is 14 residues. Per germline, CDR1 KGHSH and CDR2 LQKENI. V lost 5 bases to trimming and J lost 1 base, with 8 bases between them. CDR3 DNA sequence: TGTGCCAGCTCATCGGGACAGAACACCGGGGAGCTGTTTTTT. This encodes CASSSGQNTGELFF.

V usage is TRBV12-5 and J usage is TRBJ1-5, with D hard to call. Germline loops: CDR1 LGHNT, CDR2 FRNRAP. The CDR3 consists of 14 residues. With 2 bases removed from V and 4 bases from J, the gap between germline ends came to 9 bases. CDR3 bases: TGTGCTAGTGGTTTGCCCGGCGAGAATCAGCCCCAGCATTTT. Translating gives CASGLPGENQPQHF.

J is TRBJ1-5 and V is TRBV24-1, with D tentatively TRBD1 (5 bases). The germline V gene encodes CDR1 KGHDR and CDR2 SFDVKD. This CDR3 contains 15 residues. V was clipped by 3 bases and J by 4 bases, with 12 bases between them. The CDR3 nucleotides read TGTGCCACCAGTGATCGTAGGGGAGGAAATCAGCCCCAGCATTTT. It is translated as CATSDRRGGNQPQHF.

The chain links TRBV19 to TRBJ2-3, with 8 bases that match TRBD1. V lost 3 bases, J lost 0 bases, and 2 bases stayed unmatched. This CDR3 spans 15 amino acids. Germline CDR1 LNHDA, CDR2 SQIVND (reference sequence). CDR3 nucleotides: TGTGCCAGTAGTATGGACAGGGCCAGCACAGATACGCAGTATTTT. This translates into CASSMDRASTDTQYF.

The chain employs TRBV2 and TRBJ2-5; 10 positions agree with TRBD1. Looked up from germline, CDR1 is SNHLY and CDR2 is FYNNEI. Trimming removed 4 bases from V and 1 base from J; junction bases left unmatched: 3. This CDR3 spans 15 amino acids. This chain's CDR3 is CASSADRGAQETQYF. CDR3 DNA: TGTGCCAGCAGTGCGGACAGGGGGGCCCAAGAGACCCAGTACTTC. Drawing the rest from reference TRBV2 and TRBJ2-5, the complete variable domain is EPEVTQTPSHQVTQMGQEVILRCVPISNHLYFYWYRQILGQKVEFLVSFYNNEISEKSEIFDDQFSVERPDGSNFTLKIRSTKLEDSAMYFCASSADRGAQETQYFGPGTRLLVL.